A selection of T cell receptor beta chains follows, all from one sample in a study of radiation and T cells in renal cell carcinoma. Using immunoSEQ multiplex PCR, the repertoire was profiled, and TCRdb retains in-frame clones only, with some absent. The data contain 150,000 to 200,000 clones, about nine tenths of them singletons. The material sequenced was blood, taken from a patient whose treatment included radiotherapy and nephrectomy. These receptors were obtained from a woman in her forties or fifties with renal cell carcinoma. Both conserved end residues are part of each CDR3.

TRBV29-1,CSVEAGGAGNTIYF
TRBV30,CAWSGQGAGETQYF
TRBV19,CASGDRDPDTQYF
TRBV4-1,CASSNINPSGQNYGYTF
TRBV19,CASREGGGPFRNEQFF
TRBV27,CASRTRLGSTEAFF
TRBV23-1,CASSGRGSTDTQYF
TRBV7-3,CASSPGTGLGRAFF
TRBV5-4,CASSLVVAGAGEQFF
TRBV2,CASRGAYEQYF
TRBV2,CASSEGGLRGTDTQYF
TRBV5-1,CASSGRSIASTDTQYF
TRBV4-1,CASSQEGPGITSNQPQHF
TRBV5-1,CASSLGGLRLNTGELFF
TRBV6-1,CASSEETVKNYGYTF
TRBV18,CASSPGLAGATQYF
TRBV25-1,CASKRSGQTPNYGYTF
TRBV2,CASSVSDRGQPQHF
TRBV2,CASSFRGQGPLHF
TRBV5-8,CASSLGGAQRDTQYF
TRBV4-1,CASSPFSGGASDTQYF
TRBV16,CASSQFWGAGELFF
TRBV2,CASFVDVTDTQYF
TRBV2,CASRQTGGRYTF
TRBV6-5,CASRAGLAFNEQFF
TRBV7-9,CASRLPGDQETQYF
TRBV29-1,CSVLSPGTGASGANVLTF
TRBV15,CATSDTGTKETQYF
TRBV7-9,CASSSGQEGGYTF
TRBV5-1,CASSLRGKEVNSPLHF
TRBV6-5,CASSSDLTPYEQYF
TRBV10-2,CAVGRDRIYNEQFF
TRBV19,CASSAQTGTTAKNIQYF
TRBV6-9,CASGPTGGLYEQYF
TRBV2,CASRAGTAYGYTF
TRBV19,CASSITGQDNQPQHF
TRBV5-1,CASSLDSFAGANVLTF
TRBV30,CAWKPGITTYEQYF
TRBV19,CASTTGSINYGYTF
TRBV5-5,CASRSSGTGNTEAFF
TRBV9,CASSVLPGLESEQYF
TRBV30,CAWRGKGGNQPQHF
TRBV6-5,CASNRGSTDTQYF
TRBV14,CASSPPWTGTYEQYF
TRBV2,CASSGVTAYGYTF
TRBV6-6,CASSYQALNSNQPQHF
TRBV14,CASSLDRGHAYEQYF
TRBV5-6,CASSRRGAYNEQFF
TRBV5-1,CASSFSGGATNEQFF